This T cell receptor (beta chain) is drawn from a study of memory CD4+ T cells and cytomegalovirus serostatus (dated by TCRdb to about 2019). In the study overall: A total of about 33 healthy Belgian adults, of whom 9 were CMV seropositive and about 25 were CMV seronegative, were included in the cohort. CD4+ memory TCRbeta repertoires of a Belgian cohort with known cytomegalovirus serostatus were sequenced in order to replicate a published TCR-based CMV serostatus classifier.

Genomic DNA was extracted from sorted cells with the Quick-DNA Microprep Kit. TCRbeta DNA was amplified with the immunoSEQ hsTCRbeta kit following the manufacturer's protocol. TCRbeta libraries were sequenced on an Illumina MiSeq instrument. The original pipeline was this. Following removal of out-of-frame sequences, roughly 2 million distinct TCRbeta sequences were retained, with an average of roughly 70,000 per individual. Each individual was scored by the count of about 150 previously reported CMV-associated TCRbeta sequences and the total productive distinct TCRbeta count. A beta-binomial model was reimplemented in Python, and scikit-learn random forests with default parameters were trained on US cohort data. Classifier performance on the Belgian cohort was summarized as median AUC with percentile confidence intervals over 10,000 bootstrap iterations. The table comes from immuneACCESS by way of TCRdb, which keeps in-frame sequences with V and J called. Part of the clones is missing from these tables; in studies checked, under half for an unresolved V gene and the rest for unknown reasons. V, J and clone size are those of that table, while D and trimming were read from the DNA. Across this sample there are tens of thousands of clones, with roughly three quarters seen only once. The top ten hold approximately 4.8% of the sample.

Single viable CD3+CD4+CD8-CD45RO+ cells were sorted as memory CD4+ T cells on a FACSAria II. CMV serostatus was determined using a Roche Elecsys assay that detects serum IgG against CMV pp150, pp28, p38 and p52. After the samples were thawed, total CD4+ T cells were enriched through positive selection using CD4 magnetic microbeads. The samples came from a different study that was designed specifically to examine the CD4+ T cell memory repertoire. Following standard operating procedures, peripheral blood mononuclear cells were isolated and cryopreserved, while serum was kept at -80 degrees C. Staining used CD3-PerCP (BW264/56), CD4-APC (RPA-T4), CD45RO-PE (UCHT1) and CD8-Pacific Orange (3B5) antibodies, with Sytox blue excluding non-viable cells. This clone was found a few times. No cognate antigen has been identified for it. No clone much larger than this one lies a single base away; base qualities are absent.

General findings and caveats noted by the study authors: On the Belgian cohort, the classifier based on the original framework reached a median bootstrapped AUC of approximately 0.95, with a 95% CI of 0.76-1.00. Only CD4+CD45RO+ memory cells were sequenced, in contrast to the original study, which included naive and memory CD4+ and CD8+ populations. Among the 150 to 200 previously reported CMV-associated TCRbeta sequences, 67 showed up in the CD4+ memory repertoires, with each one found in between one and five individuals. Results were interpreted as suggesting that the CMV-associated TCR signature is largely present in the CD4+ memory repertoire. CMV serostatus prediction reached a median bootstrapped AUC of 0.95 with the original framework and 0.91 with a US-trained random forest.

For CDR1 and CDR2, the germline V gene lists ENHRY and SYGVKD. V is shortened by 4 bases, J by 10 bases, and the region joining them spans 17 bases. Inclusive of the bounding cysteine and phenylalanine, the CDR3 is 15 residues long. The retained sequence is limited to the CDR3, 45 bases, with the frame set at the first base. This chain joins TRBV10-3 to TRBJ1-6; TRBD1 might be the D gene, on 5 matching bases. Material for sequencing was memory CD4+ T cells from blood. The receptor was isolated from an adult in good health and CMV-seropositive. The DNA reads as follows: TGTGCCATCAGTGCTGGGACCGGCGGAGAATCACCCCTCCACTTT. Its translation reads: CAISAGTGGESPLHF.